This T cell receptor (beta chain) originates from a study of shared clonotypes between healthy human individuals. V lost 1 base, J lost 4 bases, and 5 bases lay in between. Germline V lookup: CDR1 SQVTM, CDR2 ANQGSEA. The CDR3 extends over 12 amino acids. Generated by immunoSEQ multiplex PCR, the TCRdb table keeps only in-frame clones and is missing some. The data show about 2.4 million clones, more than 80% seen once. Points on this clone: The same CDR3 arises from other DNA sequences in this sample as well.

This clonotype originated in a man in his late teens or twenties in good health. Material: naive CD4+ T cells sorted from blood. This sample's subset: CD45RA+ positively selected. The rearrangement uses TRBV29-1 and TRBJ2-1; D remains ambiguous. The CDR3 loop is CSVEGGYNEQFF. CDR3 sequence (DNA): TGCAGCGTTGAAGGCGGTTACAATGAGCAGTTCTTC.